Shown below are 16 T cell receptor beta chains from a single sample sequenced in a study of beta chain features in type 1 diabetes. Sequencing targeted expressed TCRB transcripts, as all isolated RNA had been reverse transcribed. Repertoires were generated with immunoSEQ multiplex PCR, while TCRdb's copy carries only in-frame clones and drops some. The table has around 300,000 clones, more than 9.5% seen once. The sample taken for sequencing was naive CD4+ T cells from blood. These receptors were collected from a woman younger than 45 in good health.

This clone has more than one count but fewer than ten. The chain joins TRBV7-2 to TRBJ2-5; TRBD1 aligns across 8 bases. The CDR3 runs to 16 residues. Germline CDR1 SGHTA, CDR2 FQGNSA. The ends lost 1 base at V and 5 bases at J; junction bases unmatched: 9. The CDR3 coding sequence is TGTGCCAGCAGCTTAGTCAGGGGGCGACTGGGGGAGACCCAGTACTTC. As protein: CASSLVRGRLGETQYF.

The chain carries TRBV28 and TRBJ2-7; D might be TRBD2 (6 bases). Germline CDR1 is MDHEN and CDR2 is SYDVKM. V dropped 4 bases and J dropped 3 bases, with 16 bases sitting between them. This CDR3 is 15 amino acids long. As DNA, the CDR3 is TGTGCCAGCAGTTACCCCGGGACTGAACTCTACGAGCAGTACTTC. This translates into CASSYPGTELYEQYF.

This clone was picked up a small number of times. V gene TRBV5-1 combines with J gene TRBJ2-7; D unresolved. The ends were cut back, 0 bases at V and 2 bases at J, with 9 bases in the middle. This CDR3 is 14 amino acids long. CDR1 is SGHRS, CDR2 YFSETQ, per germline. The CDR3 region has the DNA TGCGCCAGCAGCTTGGGAGCAAGCCCCTACGAGCAGTACTTC. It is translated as CASSLGASPYEQYF.

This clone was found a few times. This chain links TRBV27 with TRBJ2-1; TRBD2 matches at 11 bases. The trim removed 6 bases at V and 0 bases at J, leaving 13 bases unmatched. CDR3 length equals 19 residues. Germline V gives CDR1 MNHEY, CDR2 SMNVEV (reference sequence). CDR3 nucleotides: TGTGCCAGCAGCACCCCGGGACTAGCGGCCCGCAGCTCCTACAATGAGCAGTTCTTC. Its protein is CASSTPGLAARSSYNEQFF.

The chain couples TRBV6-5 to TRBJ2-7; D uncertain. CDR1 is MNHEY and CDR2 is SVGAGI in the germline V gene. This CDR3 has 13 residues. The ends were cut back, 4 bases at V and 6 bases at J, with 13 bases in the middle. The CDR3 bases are TGTGCCAGCAGTTCGCCGACAACCTCCGAGCAGTACTTC. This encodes CASSSPTTSEQYF.

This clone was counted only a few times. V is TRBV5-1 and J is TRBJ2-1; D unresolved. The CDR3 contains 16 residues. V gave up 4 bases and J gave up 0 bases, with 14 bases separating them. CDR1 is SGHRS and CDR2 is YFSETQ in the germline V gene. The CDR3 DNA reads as TGCGCCAGCAGCCCCGACCCGTGGAGCTCCTACAATGAGCAGTTCTTC. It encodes CASSPDPWSSYNEQFF.

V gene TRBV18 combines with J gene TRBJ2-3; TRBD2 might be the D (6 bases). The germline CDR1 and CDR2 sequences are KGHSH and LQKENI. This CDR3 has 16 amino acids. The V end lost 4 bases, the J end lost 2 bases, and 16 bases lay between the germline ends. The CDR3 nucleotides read TGTGCCAGCTCACGGAGGGATAGACCATTCACAGATACGCAGTATTTT. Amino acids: CASSRRDRPFTDTQYF.

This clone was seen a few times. The CDR3 DNA follows: TGTGCCAGCTCACCGGGCCGAGAGACCCAGTACTTC. Amino acid sequence: CASSPGRETQYF. The rearrangement uses TRBV18 and TRBJ2-5, with unresolved D. The CDR3 totals 12 residues. With 3 bases removed from V and 4 bases from J, the gap between germline ends came to 6 bases. Germline V gives CDR1 KGHSH, CDR2 LQKENI. The full variable domain, rest sourced from reference TRBV18 and TRBJ2-5, is NAGVMQNPRHLVRRRGQEARLRCSPMKGHSHVYWYRQLPEEGLKFMVYLQKENIIDESGMPKERFSAEFPKEGPSILRIQQVVRGDSAAYFCASSPGRETQYFGPGTRLLVL.

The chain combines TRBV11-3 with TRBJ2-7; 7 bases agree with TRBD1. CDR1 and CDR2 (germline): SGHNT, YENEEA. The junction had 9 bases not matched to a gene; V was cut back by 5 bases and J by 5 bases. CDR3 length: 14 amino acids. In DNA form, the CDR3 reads TGTGCCAGCAGCAAGACAGGGCTACTCAACGAGCAGTACTTC. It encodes CASSKTGLLNEQYF.

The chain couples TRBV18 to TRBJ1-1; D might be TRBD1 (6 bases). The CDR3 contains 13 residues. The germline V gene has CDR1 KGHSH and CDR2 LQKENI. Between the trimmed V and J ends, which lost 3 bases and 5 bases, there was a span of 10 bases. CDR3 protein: CASSPPGETEAFF. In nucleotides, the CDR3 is TGTGCCAGCTCACCTCCAGGGGAGACTGAAGCTTTCTTT.

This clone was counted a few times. CDR3 sequence (DNA): TGTGCCAGCAGTCTGATAGCGGGACAAGAGACCCAGTACTTC. Its translation: CASSLIAGQETQYF. The V and J genes are TRBV28 and TRBJ2-5, with 8 bases lining up with TRBD2. This CDR3 region has 14 residues. Looked up from germline, CDR1 is MDHEN and CDR2 is SYDVKM. V dropped 5 bases and J dropped 2; count of bases not matched to a gene: 4.

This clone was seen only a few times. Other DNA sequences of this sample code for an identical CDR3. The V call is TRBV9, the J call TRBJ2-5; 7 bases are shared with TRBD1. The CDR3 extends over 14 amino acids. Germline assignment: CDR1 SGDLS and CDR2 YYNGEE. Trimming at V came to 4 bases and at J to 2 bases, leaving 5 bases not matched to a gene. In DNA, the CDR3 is TGTGCCAGCAGCCCACGGACAGGACAAGAGACCCAGTACTTC. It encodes CASSPRTGQETQYF.

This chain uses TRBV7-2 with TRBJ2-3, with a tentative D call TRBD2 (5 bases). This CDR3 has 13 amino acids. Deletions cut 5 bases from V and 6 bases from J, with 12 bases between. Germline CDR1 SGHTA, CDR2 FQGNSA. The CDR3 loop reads CASSRAGRDTQYF. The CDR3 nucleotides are TGTGCCAGCAGCCGCGCGGGTAGGGATACGCAGTATTTT.

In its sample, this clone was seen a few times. This CDR3 reads CASSIDRGGETQYF. In nucleotides, the CDR3 is TGTGCCAGTAGTATTGACAGGGGCGGAGAGACCCAGTACTTC. The rearrangement uses TRBV19 and TRBJ2-5, with TRBD1 matching over 8 bases. This CDR3 is built from 14 residues. Germline V CDR1 and CDR2: LNHDA, SQIVND (reference sequence). J was trimmed by 4 bases and V by 3 bases; bases with no gene match: 4.

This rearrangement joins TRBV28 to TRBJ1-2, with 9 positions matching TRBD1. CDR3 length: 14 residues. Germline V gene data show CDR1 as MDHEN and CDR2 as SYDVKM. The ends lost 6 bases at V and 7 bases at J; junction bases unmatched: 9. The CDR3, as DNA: TGTGCCAGCAGGCCTACCGGGACAGGGTTTGGCTACACCTTC. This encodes CASRPTGTGFGYTF.

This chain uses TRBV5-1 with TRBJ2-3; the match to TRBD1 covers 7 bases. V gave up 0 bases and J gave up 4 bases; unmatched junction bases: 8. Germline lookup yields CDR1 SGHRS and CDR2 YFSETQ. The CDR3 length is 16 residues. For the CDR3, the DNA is TGCGCCAGCAGCTTGGTACAAACCCAGGGGGCAGATACGCAGTATTTT. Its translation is CASSLVQTQGADTQYF.